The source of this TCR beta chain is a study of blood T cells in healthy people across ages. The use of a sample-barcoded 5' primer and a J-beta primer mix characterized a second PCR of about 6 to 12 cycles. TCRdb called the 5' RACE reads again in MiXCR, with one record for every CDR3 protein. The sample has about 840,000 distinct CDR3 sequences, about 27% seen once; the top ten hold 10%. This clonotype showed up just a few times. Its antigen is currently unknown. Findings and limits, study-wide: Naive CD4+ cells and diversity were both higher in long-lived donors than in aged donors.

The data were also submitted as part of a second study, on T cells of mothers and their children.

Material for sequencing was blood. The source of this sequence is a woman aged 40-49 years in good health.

The CDR3 loop is CASSQLAGAPDTQYF. The CDR3 nucleotides read TGCGCCAGCAGTCAATTAGCGGGAGCTCCAGATACGCAGTATTTT. V usage is TRBV4-3 and J usage is TRBJ2-3; TRBD2 agrees at 9 bases. With V trimmed by 6 bases and J by 4 bases, 8 bases remained unmatched. CDR1 LGHNA and CDR2 YSLEER come from the germline V gene. The CDR3 has 15 amino acids.